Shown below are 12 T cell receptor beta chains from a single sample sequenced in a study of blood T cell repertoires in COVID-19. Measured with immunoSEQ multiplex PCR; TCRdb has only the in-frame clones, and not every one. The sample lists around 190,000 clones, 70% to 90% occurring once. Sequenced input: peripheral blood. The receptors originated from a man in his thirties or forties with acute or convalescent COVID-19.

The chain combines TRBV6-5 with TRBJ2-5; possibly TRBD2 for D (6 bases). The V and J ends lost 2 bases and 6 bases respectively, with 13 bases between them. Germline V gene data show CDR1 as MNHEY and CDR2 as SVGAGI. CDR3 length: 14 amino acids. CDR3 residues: CASSYSPGEKTQYF. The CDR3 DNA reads TGTGCCAGCAGTTACAGTCCGGGAGAAAAGACCCAGTACTTC.

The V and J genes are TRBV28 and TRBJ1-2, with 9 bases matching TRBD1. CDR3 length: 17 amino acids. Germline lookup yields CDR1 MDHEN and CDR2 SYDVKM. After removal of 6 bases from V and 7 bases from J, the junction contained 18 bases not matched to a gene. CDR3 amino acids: CASSEQTGGGSVSGYTF. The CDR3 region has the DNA TGTGCCAGCAGCGAACAAACAGGGGGCGGATCAGTTAGTGGCTACACCTTC.

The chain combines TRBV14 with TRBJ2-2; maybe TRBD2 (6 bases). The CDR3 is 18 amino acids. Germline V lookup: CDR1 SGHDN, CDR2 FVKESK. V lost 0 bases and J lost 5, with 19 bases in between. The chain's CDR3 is CASSQDRRSGVRTGELFF. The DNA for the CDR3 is TGTGCCAGCAGCCAAGATAGGAGGTCGGGGGTCCGGACCGGGGAGCTGTTTTTT.

The CDR3 here is CASTFLALGNYEQYF. The CDR3 DNA reads TGTGCCAGCACCTTTCTAGCCCTAGGGAACTACGAGCAGTACTTC. This chain connects TRBV6-5 to TRBJ2-7; a possible D gene is TRBD2 (5 bases). Germline V gene lookup returns CDR1 MNHEY and CDR2 SVGAGI. V lost 7 bases and J 3 bases, leaving 19 bases between the germline ends. The CDR3 runs 15 residues.

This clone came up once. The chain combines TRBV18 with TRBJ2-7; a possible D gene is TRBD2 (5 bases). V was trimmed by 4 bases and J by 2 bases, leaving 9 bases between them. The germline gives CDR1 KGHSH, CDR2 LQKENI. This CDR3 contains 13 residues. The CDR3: CASSQLDTYEQYF. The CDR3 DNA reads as TGTGCCAGCTCACAACTAGACACCTACGAGCAGTACTTC.

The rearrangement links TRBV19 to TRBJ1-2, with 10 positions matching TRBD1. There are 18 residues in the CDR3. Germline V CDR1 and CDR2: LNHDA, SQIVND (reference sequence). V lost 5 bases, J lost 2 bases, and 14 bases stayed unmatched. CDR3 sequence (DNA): TGTGCCAGTAGTCGCGGTTTCGGGACAGGGGAAGGAAACTATGGCTACACCTTC. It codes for CASSRGFGTGEGNYGYTF.

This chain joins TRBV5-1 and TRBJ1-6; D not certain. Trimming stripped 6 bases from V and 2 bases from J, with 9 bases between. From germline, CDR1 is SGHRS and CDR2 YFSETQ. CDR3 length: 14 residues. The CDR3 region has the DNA TGCGCCAGCACCGACGGAGCCTATAATTCACCCCTCCACTTT. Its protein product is CASTDGAYNSPLHF.

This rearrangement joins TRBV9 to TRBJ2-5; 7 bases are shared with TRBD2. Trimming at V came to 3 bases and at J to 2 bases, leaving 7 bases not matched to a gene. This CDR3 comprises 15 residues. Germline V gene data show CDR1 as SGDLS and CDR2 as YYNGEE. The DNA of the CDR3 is TGTGCCAGCAGCGCAGGTCCGGGGGGACAAGAGACCCAGTACTTC. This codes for CASSAGPGGQETQYF.

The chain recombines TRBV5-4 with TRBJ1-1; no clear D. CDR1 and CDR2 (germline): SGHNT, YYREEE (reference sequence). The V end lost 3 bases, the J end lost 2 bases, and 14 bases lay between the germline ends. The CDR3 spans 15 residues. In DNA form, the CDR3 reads TGTGCCAGCAGCTCACCCCCTTCACATAACACTGAAGCTTTCTTT. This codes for CASSSPPSHNTEAFF.

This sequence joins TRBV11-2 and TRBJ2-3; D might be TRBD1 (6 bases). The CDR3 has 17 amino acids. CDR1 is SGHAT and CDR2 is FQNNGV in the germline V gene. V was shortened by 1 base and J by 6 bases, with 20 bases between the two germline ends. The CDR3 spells CASSLAGGEVARDTQYF. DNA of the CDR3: TGTGCCAGCAGCTTAGCTGGGGGCGAGGTAGCAAGGGATACGCAGTATTTT.

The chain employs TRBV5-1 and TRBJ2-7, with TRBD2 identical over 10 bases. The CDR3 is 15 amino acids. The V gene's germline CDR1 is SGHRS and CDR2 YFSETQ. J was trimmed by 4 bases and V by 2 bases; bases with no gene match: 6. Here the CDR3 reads CASSLGSSGGYEQYF. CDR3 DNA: TGCGCCAGCAGCTTAGGTTCTAGCGGGGGTTACGAGCAGTACTTC.

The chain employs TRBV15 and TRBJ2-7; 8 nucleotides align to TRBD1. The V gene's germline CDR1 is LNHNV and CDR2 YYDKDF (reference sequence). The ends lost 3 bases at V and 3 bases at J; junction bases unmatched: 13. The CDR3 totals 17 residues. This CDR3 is CATSRTSGQELFYEQYF. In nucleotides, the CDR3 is TGTGCCACCAGCAGGACCTCGGGACAGGAGCTTTTCTACGAGCAGTACTTC. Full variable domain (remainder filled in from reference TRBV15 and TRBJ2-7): DAMVIQNPRYQVTQFGKPVTLSCSQTLNHNVMYWYQQKSSQAPKLLFHYYDKDFNNEADTPDNFQSRRPNTSFCFLDIRSPGLGDTAMYLCATSRTSGQELFYEQYFGPGTRLTVT.